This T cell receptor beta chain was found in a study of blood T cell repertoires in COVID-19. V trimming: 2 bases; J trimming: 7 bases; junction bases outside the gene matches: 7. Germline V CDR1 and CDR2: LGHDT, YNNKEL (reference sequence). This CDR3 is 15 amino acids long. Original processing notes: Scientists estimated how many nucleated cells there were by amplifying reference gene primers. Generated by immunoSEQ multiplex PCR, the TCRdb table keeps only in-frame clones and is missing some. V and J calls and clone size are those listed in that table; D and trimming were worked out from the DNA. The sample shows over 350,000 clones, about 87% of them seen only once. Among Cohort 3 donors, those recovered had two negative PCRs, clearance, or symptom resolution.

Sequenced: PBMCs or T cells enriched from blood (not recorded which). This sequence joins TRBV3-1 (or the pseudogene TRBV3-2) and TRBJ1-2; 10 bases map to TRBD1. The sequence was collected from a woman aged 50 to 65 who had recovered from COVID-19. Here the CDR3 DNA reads TGTGCCAGCAGCCAACGGGACAGGGGAGTTGGTGGCTACACCTTC. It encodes CASSQRDRGVGGYTF.